The 27 T cell receptor beta chains presented below share a single source sample, sequenced in a study of T cells in localized non-small cell lung cancer. Using immunoSEQ multiplex PCR, the repertoire was profiled, and TCRdb retains in-frame clones only, with some absent. The sample has 15,000 to 25,000 clones, around nine tenths seen once; the top ten hold 8.4%. This sample comprised peripheral blood, obtained before any cancer treatment. These receptors were obtained from a man aged 40 to 75 with stage I lung adenocarcinoma.

This chain connects TRBV5-3 to TRBJ2-1; the D gene is possibly TRBD1 (6 bases). TRBV5-3 belongs to the ORF category, with a function that is uncertain. This CDR3 region has 13 residues. V dropped 3 bases and J dropped 5 bases, with 9 bases sitting between them. CDR3 in amino acids: CARSSDRNNEQFF. The CDR3 bases are TGTGCCAGAAGCTCAGACAGGAACAATGAGCAGTTCTTC.

The chain couples TRBV18 to TRBJ2-2, with TRBD2 matching 11 bases. The germline gives CDR1 KGHSH, CDR2 LQKENI. V was pared by 3 bases and J by 6 bases, with 6 bases of the junction left unmatched. The CDR3 contains 16 residues. This chain's CDR3 is CASSPLAGGWAGELFF. The CDR3 DNA sequence: TGTGCCAGCTCACCTCTAGCGGGAGGCTGGGCCGGGGAGCTGTTTTTT.

V gene TRBV25-1 combines with J gene TRBJ2-5, with 10 bases matching TRBD1. In germline, CDR1 is MGHDK, CDR2 SYGVNS. This CDR3 is built from 13 residues. V shed 6 bases and J 6 bases; nucleotides not matched to a gene: 4. The CDR3 DNA reads TGTGCCAGCAGCTTGGGACAGGGGAAGACCCAGTACTTC. Its translation is CASSLGQGKTQYF.

The chain is built from TRBV18 and TRBJ1-1; D is possibly TRBD1 (5 bases). The germline V gene encodes CDR1 KGHSH and CDR2 LQKENI. V was pared by 2 bases and J by 1 base, with 5 bases between. This CDR3 has 13 residues. CDR3 loop: CASSPGQNTEAFF. CDR3 DNA sequence: TGTGCCAGCTCACCAGGACAGAACACTGAAGCTTTCTTT. The full variable domain, with the rest looked up from reference TRBV18 and TRBJ1-1, is NAGVMQNPRHLVRRRGQEARLRCSPMKGHSHVYWYRQLPEEGLKFMVYLQKENIIDESGMPKERFSAEFPKEGPSILRIQQVVRGDSAAYFCASSPGQNTEAFFGQGTRLTVV.

The chain recombines TRBV12-5 with TRBJ1-1; D gene unclear. The germline CDR1 and CDR2 sequences are LGHNT and FRNRAP. This CDR3 has 13 amino acids. The V end lost 5 bases, the J end lost 1 base, and 8 bases lay between the germline ends. CDR3 in amino acids: CASGLRQNTEAFF. The CDR3 DNA reads as TGTGCTAGTGGTCTGCGACAGAACACTGAAGCTTTCTTT.

This chain uses TRBV7-9 with TRBJ2-1; D is possibly TRBD2 (5 bases). This CDR3 is 14 amino acids long. The germline V gene has CDR1 SEHNR and CDR2 FQNEAQ (reference sequence). Trimming cost V 4 bases and J 9 bases, with 16 bases left between them. CDR3 sequence: CASSSSLLGGEQFF. As DNA, the CDR3 is TGTGCCAGCAGCTCGTCGCTGTTAGGAGGTGAGCAGTTCTTC.

A single count supports this clone. The chain joins TRBV5-1 to TRBJ2-1; the D gene is possibly TRBD1 (6 bases). The CDR3 contains 13 residues. Germline lookup yields CDR1 SGHRS and CDR2 YFSETQ. The V and J ends lost 3 bases and 12 bases respectively, with 16 bases between them. Here the CDR3 reads CASSWSTGLSQFF. The CDR3 DNA follows: TGCGCCAGCAGCTGGAGCACAGGGTTGTCGCAGTTCTTC.

The J gene is TRBJ2-3, the V gene TRBV27; D is unclear. V lost 3 bases, J lost 2 bases, and 9 bases lay in between. Germline V gives CDR1 MNHEY, CDR2 SMNVEV (reference sequence). The CDR3 spans 14 residues. The CDR3 region is CASSFASHTDTQYF. Here the CDR3 DNA reads TGTGCCAGCAGTTTTGCATCTCACACAGATACGCAGTATTTT.

The rearrangement links TRBV7-9 to TRBJ2-3; 7 bases are shared with TRBD2. V was pared by 5 bases and J by 6 bases, with 17 bases of the junction left unmatched. CDR3 size: 17 residues. The V gene's germline CDR1 is SEHNR and CDR2 FQNEAQ (reference sequence). The CDR3 region has the DNA TGTGCCAGCAGCCCTCCCGCGGCGGGAGCAAGCCAGGATACGCAGTATTTT. Residues: CASSPPAAGASQDTQYF.

The chain employs TRBV11-2 and TRBJ2-7, with D hard to call. CDR3 size: 13 residues. Germline-derived CDR1 and CDR2 are SGHAT and FQNNGV. V shed 1 base and J shed 3 bases, with 7 bases lying between them. CDR3 sequence: CASSLGPVYEQYF. CDR3 sequence (DNA): TGTGCCAGCAGCTTAGGGCCAGTCTACGAGCAGTACTTC.

This clone was picked up a small number of times. A read error may produce the germline difference seen at one junction end. The genes are TRBV7-7 and TRBJ1-6; a weak D match, TRBD1 (6 bases). Germline lookup yields CDR1 SSHAT and CDR2 FNYEAQ (reference sequence). The CDR3 is made up of 14 amino acids. CDR3 nucleotides: TGTGCTAGCAGCCCGAGGGGGGAGGGTTCACCCCTCCACTTT. Its translation: CASSPRGEGSPLHF.

The chain employs TRBV7-3 and TRBJ1-2; D may be TRBD1 (6 bases). Per the germline V gene, CDR1 is SGHTA and CDR2 is FQGTGA. CDR3 size: 19 residues. Trimming pared 5 bases from V and 0 bases from J, leaving 25 bases between. The CDR3 nucleotides read TGTGCCAGCAGCCCTGGGGGGGCCACAGGCAACCTAGCTAACTATGGCTACACCTTC. Amino acids: CASSPGGATGNLANYGYTF.

This clone was picked up one time. The chain employs TRBV9 and TRBJ1-1; D unresolved. Germline V gene data show CDR1 as SGDLS and CDR2 as YYNGEE. The CDR3 runs to 15 residues. V was shortened by 0 bases and J by 0 bases, with 9 bases between the two germline ends. This CDR3 is CASSVDGLLNTEAFF. DNA of the CDR3: TGTGCCAGCAGCGTAGACGGACTCTTGAACACTGAAGCTTTCTTT. The complete variable domain, with remaining parts taken from reference TRBV9 and TRBJ1-1, reads DSGVTQTPKHLITATGQRVTLRCSPRSGDLSVYWYQQSLDQGLQFLIQYYNGEERAKGNILERFSAQQFPDLHSELNLSSLELGDSALYFCASSVDGLLNTEAFFGQGTRLTVV.

The genes are TRBV7-6 and TRBJ2-7; 7 nucleotides agree with TRBD2. The germline CDR1 and CDR2 sequences are SGHVS and FNYEAQ. This CDR3 region has 15 residues. Trimming took 0 bases from V and 3 from J; bases not matched to a gene: 5. The CDR3 coding sequence is TGTGCCAGCAGCTTAGCGGCGGGAGCGAACTACGAGCAGTACTTC. It specifies CASSLAAGANYEQYF.

CDR3 sequence (DNA): TGTGCCAGCTCACGAAGCGGGGCGAACACCGGGGAGCTGTTTTTT. It translates to CASSRSGANTGELFF. The chain is built from TRBV7-3 and TRBJ2-2; 7 bases are shared with TRBD2. Germline V gene sequence: CDR1 SGHTA, CDR2 FQGTGA. The V and J ends lost 8 bases and 0 bases, in that order; junction bases with no gene match: 6. This CDR3 has 15 residues.

J is TRBJ2-3 and V is TRBV6-1; no definite D call. Germline CDR1 MNHNS, CDR2 SASEGT. V gave up 9 bases and J gave up 1 base, with 14 bases separating them. The CDR3 sequence is 14 residues long. The CDR3 coding sequence is TGTGCCAGTCTTGGACGGATCCGCACAGATACGCAGTATTTT. Amino acids: CASLGRIRTDTQYF.

The chain carries TRBV27 and TRBJ2-3; D gene unclear. V was trimmed by 7 bases and J by 0 bases, leaving 11 bases between them. This CDR3 contains 14 residues. CDR1 is MNHEY, CDR2 SMNVEV, per germline (reference sequence). DNA for the CDR3: TGTGCCAGCAAGATGAGTCAGAGCACAGATACGCAGTATTTT. Amino acids: CASKMSQSTDTQYF.

The J gene is TRBJ1-1, the V gene TRBV18; D remains unclear. The CDR3 spans 13 residues. The germline V and J ends were trimmed by 3 bases and 7 bases, with 12 bases remaining between them. The germline V gene has CDR1 KGHSH and CDR2 LQKENI. CDR3 in amino acids: CASSPSRGFEAFF. As DNA, the CDR3 is TGTGCCAGCTCACCTTCGAGAGGGTTTGAAGCTTTCTTT.

This clone came up once. The chain employs TRBV6-6 and TRBJ2-1; 10 nucleotides line up with TRBD2. V dropped 10 bases and J dropped 6; count of bases not matched to a gene: 6. The CDR3 consists of 13 residues. From germline, CDR1 is MNHNY and CDR2 SVGAGI (reference sequence). Here the CDR3 reads CATSSGGSNEQFF. DNA for the CDR3: TGTGCCACCTCTAGCGGGGGTTCCAATGAGCAGTTCTTC.

The V and J genes are TRBV11-2 and TRBJ2-5; no firm D call. V lost 3 bases to trimming and J lost 2 bases, with 10 bases between them. The CDR3 totals 14 residues. Per the germline V gene, CDR1 is SGHAT and CDR2 is FQNNGV. CDR3 in amino acids: CASSFGGRQETQYF. As DNA, the CDR3 is TGTGCCAGCAGCTTCGGCGGTCGGCAAGAGACCCAGTACTTC.

This clone has just one count. V and J are TRBV18 and TRBJ2-7; 7 bases line up with TRBD1. The CDR3 runs 16 residues. Germline V CDR1 and CDR2: KGHSH, LQKENI. The ends lost 2 bases at V and 3 bases at J; junction bases unmatched: 10. The CDR3 reads CASSPSSGDSLYEQYF. The CDR3 DNA is TGTGCCAGCTCACCATCGTCCGGGGACAGTCTCTACGAGCAGTACTTC.

The chain combines TRBV18 with TRBJ1-5; D remains ambiguous. This CDR3 has 15 amino acids. The V end lost 3 bases, the J end lost 0 bases, and 9 bases lay between the germline ends. Germline CDR1 is KGHSH and CDR2 is LQKENI. The CDR3 is CASSPNTDSNQPQHF. The CDR3 DNA sequence: TGTGCCAGCTCACCCAACACGGATAGCAATCAGCCCCAGCATTTT.

This chain uses TRBV2 with TRBJ2-7; D perhaps matches TRBD2 (6 bases). V lost 0 bases, J lost 7 bases, and 10 bases lay in between. Looked up from germline, CDR1 is SNHLY and CDR2 is FYNNEI. The CDR3 runs 13 residues. In DNA form, the CDR3 reads TGTGCCAGCAGTGAAGCGGTGGGGAGGGAGCAGTACTTC. It translates to CASSEAVGREQYF.

The chain links TRBV6-5 to TRBJ2-2; D unresolved. Germline CDR1 and CDR2: MNHEY and SVGAGI. The germline V and J ends were trimmed by 4 bases and 0 bases, with 0 bases remaining between them. This CDR3 region has 12 residues. CDR3 loop: CASSSNTGELFF. The CDR3 nucleotides read TGTGCCAGCAGTTCGAACACCGGGGAGCTGTTTTTT.

The chain carries TRBV19 and TRBJ1-5; 8 bases fit TRBD1. The CDR3 has 13 residues. Unmatched junction bases numbered 1, after V lost 4 bases and J lost 5 bases. Germline CDR1 reads LNHDA; CDR2 reads SQIVND (reference sequence). The CDR3 DNA reads as TGTGCCAGTAGTAACAGGGGGGATCAGCCCCAGCATTTT. This codes for CASSNRGDQPQHF.

This clone was observed a single time. The rearrangement uses TRBV25-1 and TRBJ2-7; D is ambiguous. Germline V gene sequence: CDR1 MGHDK, CDR2 SYGVNS. The CDR3 runs 9 residues. Between the trimmed V and J ends, which lost 8 bases and 5 bases, there was a span of 4 bases. This CDR3 is CASGNEQYF. CDR3 nucleotide sequence: TGTGCCAGCGGTAACGAGCAGTACTTC.

The CDR3 protein is CASTRTRDTGELFF. CDR3 bases: TGTGCCAGTACAAGGACAAGGGACACCGGGGAGCTGTTTTTT. V usage is TRBV19 and J usage is TRBJ2-2, with D possibly being TRBD1 (5 bases). Germline lookup yields CDR1 LNHDA and CDR2 SQIVND (reference sequence). The V gene lost 7 bases and the J gene lost 3 bases, with 12 bases spanning the gap. The length of the CDR3 is 14 residues.